In this sample, the clone carrying this TCR beta chain turned up many times. Its antigen remains unknown. The data are from a study of T cell repertoires in cytomegalovirus infection. Study-wide background: Signatures in public TCR beta sequences pointed to both CMV infection and matching HLA type.

One entry per CDR3 protein results from TCRdb running MiXCR on the reads. The sample lists over 150,000 distinct CDR3 sequences, 13% to 15% occurring once. Whole-study findings and limits: The cumulative frequency of public TCR beta families identified carriers of CMV plus the relevant HLA. There were HLA-C-restricted CMV-specific TCR beta clonotypes dominating the ex vivo response.

The clonotype comes from a human donor in good health (CMV status not recorded). Some clones in this sample may be carry-over from other donors' samples. The sample comprised PBMCs.

CDR3 loop: CATSRDRQGGRSNQPQHF. The CDR3 region has the DNA TGTGCCACCAGCAGAGACCGACAGGGAGGAAGGAGCAATCAGCCCCAGCATTTT. The chain uses TRBV15 and TRBJ1-5, with 7 bases that match TRBD1. CDR3 size: 18 residues. Trimming cost V 0 bases and J 1 base; bases outside gene matches: 9. Germline CDR1 and CDR2: LNHNV and YYDKDF (reference sequence).